The rows below give T cell receptor beta chains drawn from one sample of a study of CD8 T cells in ankylosing spondylitis. TCRdb used MiXCR to reprocess the 5' RACE reads, holding one entry per CDR3 protein. The data hold more than 30,000 distinct CDR3 sequences, with roughly an eighth observed a single time. Specimen: synovial fluid, either unsorted or a sorted T cell fraction (not recorded which). These receptor sequences come from a male donor with ankylosing spondylitis. CDR3s include the opening cysteine and the closing phenylalanine or tryptophan. A D gene is named only where the DNA matches it firmly. Expanded clones are given a class, and other clones once, few, many or no size at all.

d_call | clone_size | j_call | v_call | cdr3_aa | cdr3_nt
NA | NA | TRBJ1-2 | TRBV5-5 | CASSSPGTNYGYTF | TGTGCCAGCAGCTCCCCGGGAACTAACTATGGCTACACCTTC
TRBD1 | few | TRBJ2-7 | TRBV27 | CASSFYRGPYEQYF | TGTGCCAGCAGTTTTTACAGGGGGCCATACGAGCAGTACTTC
TRBD2 | NA | TRBJ2-1 | TRBV7-9 | CASRGLGLNEQFF | TGTGCCAGCAGAGGACTAGGTTTAAATGAGCAGTTCTTC
TRBD2 | many | TRBJ2-1 | TRBV24-1 | CATSDSVLSGRNIYNEQFF | TGTGCCACCAGTGATTCGGTTCTTAGCGGGAGGAATATCTACAATGAGCAGTTCTTC
TRBD1 | few | TRBJ2-1 | TRBV28 | CASEQDRSSYNEQFF | TGTGCCAGCGAACAGGACAGGAGCTCCTACAATGAGCAGTTCTTC
NA | many | TRBJ2-3 | TRBV7-2 | CASSQVTRGTWGDTQYF | TGTGCCAGCAGTCAAGTCACTCGCGGGACTTGGGGAGATACGCAGTATTTT
NA | few | TRBJ1-1 | TRBV20-1 | CSARDKGRRNTEAFF | TGCAGTGCTAGAGACAAGGGGCGACGGAACACTGAAGCTTTCTTT
NA | few | TRBJ1-4 | TRBV20-1 | CSAQDLPGNEKLFF | TGCAGTGCTCAGGACCTCCCAGGGAATGAAAAACTGTTTTTT
NA | NA | TRBJ1-5 | TRBV20-1 | CSARVPQVGQPQHF | TGCAGTGCTAGAGTTCCCCAGGTGGGTCAGCCCCAGCATTTT
TRBD1 | few | TRBJ1-2 | TRBV7-8 | CASSVMTGGEIDYTF | TGTGCCAGCAGCGTCATGACAGGGGGGGAAATCGACTACACCTTC
NA | many | TRBJ2-5 | TRBV30 | CAWSAVVHETQYF | TGTGCCTGGAGTGCGGTGGTGCACGAGACCCAGTACTTC
NA | NA | TRBJ1-1 | TRBV4-2 | CASSHPTGLENTEAFF | TGTGCCAGCAGCCACCCCACCGGATTGGAGAACACTGAAGCTTTCTTT
TRBD2 | many | TRBJ2-2 | TRBV4-2 | CASSQDEIGLAGPGELFF | TGTGCCAGCAGCCAAGATGAGATTGGACTAGCGGGACCCGGGGAGCTGTTTTTT
NA | NA | TRBJ2-7 | TRBV6-5 | CASSYSPGLPGYEQYF | TGTGCCAGCAGTTACTCTCCGGGCCTCCCCGGCTACGAGCAGTACTTC
TRBD2 | many | TRBJ2-1 | TRBV2 | CASSGLAGKGSYNEQFF | TGTGCCAGCAGTGGACTAGCGGGGAAAGGCTCCTACAATGAGCAGTTCTTC
NA | few | TRBJ2-1 | TRBV7-2 | CASSLVGLNEQFF | TGTGCCAGCAGCTTAGTCGGCTTAAATGAGCAGTTCTTC
NA | many | TRBJ2-7 | TRBV7-2 | CASSTQNIPGAGEQYF | TGTGCCAGCAGCACTCAAAATATACCCGGGGCTGGGGAGCAGTACTTC
TRBD2 | few | TRBJ2-5 | TRBV29-1 | CSGQVQAGVVKTQYF | TGCAGCGGCCAGGTTCAAGCGGGAGTAGTGAAGACCCAGTACTTC